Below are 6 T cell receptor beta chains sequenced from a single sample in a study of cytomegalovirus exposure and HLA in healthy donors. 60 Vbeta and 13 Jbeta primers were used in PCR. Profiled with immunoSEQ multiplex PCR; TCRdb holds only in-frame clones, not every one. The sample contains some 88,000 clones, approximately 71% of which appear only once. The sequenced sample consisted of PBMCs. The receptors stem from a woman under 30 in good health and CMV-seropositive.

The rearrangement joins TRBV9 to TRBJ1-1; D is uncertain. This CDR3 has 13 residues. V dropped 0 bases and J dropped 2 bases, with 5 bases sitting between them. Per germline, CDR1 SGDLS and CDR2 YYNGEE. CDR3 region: CASSVVLNTEAFF. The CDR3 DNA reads TGTGCCAGCAGCGTAGTCCTCAACACTGAAGCTTTCTTT. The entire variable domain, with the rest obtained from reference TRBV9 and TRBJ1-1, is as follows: DSGVTQTPKHLITATGQRVTLRCSPRSGDLSVYWYQQSLDQGLQFLIQYYNGEERAKGNILERFSAQQFPDLHSELNLSSLELGDSALYFCASSVVLNTEAFFGQGTRLTVV.

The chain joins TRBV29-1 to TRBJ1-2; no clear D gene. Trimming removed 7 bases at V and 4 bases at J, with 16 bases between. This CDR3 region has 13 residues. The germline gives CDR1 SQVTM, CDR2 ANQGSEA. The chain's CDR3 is CSANSGIFYGYTF. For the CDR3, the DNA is TGCAGCGCTAATTCCGGGATTTTCTATGGCTACACCTTC.

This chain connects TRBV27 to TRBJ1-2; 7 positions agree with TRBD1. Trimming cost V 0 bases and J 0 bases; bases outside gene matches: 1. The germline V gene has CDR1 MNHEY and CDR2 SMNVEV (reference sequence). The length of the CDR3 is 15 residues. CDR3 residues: CASSLSGTANYGYTF. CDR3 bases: TGTGCCAGCAGTTTATCGGGGACAGCTAACTATGGCTACACCTTC.

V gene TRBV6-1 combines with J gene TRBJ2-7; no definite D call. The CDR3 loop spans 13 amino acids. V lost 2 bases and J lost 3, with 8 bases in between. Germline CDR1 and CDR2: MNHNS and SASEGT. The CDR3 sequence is CASSETRVYEQYF. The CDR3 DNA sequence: TGTGCCAGCAGTGAAACCCGGGTCTACGAGCAGTACTTC.

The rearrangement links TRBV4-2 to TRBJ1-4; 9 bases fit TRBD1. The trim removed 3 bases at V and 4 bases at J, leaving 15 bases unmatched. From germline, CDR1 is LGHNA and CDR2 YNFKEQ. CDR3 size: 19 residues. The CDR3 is CASSQREGQGSVGNEKLFF. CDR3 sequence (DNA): TGTGCCAGCAGCCAGAGAGAGGGACAGGGAAGCGTGGGTAATGAAAAACTGTTTTTT.

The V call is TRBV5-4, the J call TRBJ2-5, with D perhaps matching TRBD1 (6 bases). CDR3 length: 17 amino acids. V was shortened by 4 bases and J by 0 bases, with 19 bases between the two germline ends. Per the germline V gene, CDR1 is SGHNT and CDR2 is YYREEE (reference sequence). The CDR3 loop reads CASSVAGAYQYQETQYF. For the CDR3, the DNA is TGTGCCAGCAGCGTTGCAGGGGCCTACCAGTACCAAGAGACCCAGTACTTC.